The clone carrying this TCR beta chain was recorded at least ten times. The CDR3 consists of 14 residues. The V gene's germline CDR1 is SGHVS and CDR2 FNYEAQ. Deletions cut 4 bases from V and 1 base from J, with 9 bases between. The record originates from a study of T-cell memory formation after mild COVID-19. TCR alpha and TCR beta cDNA libraries carrying sample barcodes and UMIs were produced by 5'RACE using constant-segment primers. TCRdb re-derived calls from the 5' RACE reads in MiXCR, one entry per CDR3 protein. Here the sample spans 30,000 to 45,000 distinct CDR3 sequences, about an eighth being singletons.

V is TRBV7-6 and J is TRBJ2-3; possibly TRBD1 for D (5 bases). Input material: PBMCs or a T cell subset sorted from them (not recorded which). The TCR comes from a man aged 18 to 35 who had mild COVID-19 (a few samples of this study predate the infection). Cell type and time point are not known. The DNA of the CDR3 is TGTGCCAGCAGCTCCGGACAAGGCACAGATACGCAGTATTTT. It translates to CASSSGQGTDTQYF.